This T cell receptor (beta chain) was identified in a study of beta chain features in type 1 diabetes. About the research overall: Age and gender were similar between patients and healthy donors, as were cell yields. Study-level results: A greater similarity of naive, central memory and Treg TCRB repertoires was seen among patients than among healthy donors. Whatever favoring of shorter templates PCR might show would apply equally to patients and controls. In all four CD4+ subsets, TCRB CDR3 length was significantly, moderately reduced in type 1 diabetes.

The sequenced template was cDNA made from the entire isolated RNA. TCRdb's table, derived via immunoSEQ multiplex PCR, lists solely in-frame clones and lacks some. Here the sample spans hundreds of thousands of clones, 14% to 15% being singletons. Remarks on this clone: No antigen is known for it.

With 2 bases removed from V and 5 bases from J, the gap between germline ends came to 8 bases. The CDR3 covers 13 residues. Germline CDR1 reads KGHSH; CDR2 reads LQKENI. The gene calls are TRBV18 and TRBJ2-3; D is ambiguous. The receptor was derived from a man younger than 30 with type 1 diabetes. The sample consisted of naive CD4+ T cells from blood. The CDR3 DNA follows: TGTGCCAGCTCACCATTAGAAGAAGATACGCAGTATTTT. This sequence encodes CASSPLEEDTQYF. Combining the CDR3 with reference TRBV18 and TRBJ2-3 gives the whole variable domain NAGVMQNPRHLVRRRGQEARLRCSPMKGHSHVYWYRQLPEEGLKFMVYLQKENIIDESGMPKERFSAEFPKEGPSILRIQQVVRGDSAAYFCASSPLEEDTQYFGPGTRLTVL.